A single TCR beta chain is shown here with its context. What this receptor recognizes is not known. Base qualities are not at hand, and no much larger clone is one base apart. In Seattle, one collaborating source enrolled patients while the infection was active and tracked those patients longitudinally over the course of disease. Whole blood was collected in K2EDTA tubes by collaborating institutions according to the institutions' own protocols. For TCRbeta analysis, collaborators shipped samples as frozen whole blood, isolated PBMCs, or DNA extracted from either of those sample types. CDR1 and CDR2, looked up from the germline V gene, are MGHDK and SYGVNS. Relative to germline, V is 5 bases shorter and J is 1 base shorter, with 18 bases between their ends. From its cysteine to its phenylalanine, the CDR3 spans 17 amino acids. Only the CDR3 DNA is retained, 51 bases long and in frame from the first base.

This sample was included in a study of blood T cell repertoires in COVID-19 (dated by TCRdb to the early 2020s). With respect to the entire study: Collaborator samples came from the United States, Italy and Spain and covered acute and convalescent phases of COVID-19. A de-identified subject ID, COVID-19 status, age in years and sex were almost always included in the sample metadata. The prospective study material was composed of cDNA or gDNA derived from T cells, B-cell-depleted T cells, or PBMCs. The repertoires were released in a freely available public database intended as a resource for research on the immune response to SARS-CoV-2. Samples came from the ongoing ImmuneRACE study (first 160 participants) plus 1,254 subjects from 6 global collaborators. Where HLA class I and class II types were available, the types were taken from metadata supplied by the sample provider, not from assay-based typing. Deeply sampled blood TCRbeta repertoires from subjects exposed to, actively infected with, or recovered from COVID-19 were included in the dataset.

TCRbeta CDR3 regions were amplified from genomic DNA using the immunoSEQ Assay, a bias-controlled multiplex PCR. The original pipeline was this. Within the assay, amplification of reference gene primers was used to estimate how many nucleated cells each sample contained. Sequence reads were collapsed and filtered to measure the absolute abundance of every unique TCRbeta CDR3 rearrangement. For each sample, productive Simpson clonality was calculated as the square root of Simpson's diversity index over productive rearrangements. In TCRdb, the immuneACCESS table is reduced to in-frame sequences with V and J assigned. These tables do not hold every clone; where another copy was compared, an unresolved V gene accounts for under half, and the others remain unexplained. The D gene and trimming were derived from the DNA, and the V and J assignments and clone size from that table. Across this sample there are a few hundred thousand clones, with 89% seen only once. In total, the top ten clones hold approximately 3% of the sample.

What the research found in general, with its limitations: Clinical and demographic metadata were provided uncurated, with the amount varying by source and participant.

The receptor was derived from a woman aged 25-40 years with COVID-19, enrolled during active disease. The chain employs TRBV25-1 and TRBJ2-1, with TRBD1 as a weak D call on 5 bases. The sequenced sample was peripheral blood. The DNA sequence is given as TGTGCCAGCAGTCTAATAGAAGGGGATCTTTCCTACAATGAGCAGTTCTTC. This is translated as CASSLIEGDLSYNEQFF.